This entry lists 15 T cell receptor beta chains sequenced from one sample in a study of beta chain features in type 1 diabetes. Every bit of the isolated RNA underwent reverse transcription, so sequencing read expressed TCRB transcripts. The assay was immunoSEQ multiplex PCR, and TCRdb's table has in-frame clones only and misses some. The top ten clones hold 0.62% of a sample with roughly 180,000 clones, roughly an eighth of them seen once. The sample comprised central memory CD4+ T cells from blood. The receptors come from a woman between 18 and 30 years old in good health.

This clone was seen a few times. The CDR3 sequence: CAGRTGEGNQPQHF. Here the CDR3 DNA reads TGTGCCGGACGTACAGGGGAAGGCAATCAGCCCCAGCATTTT. The chain has TRBV6-6 and TRBJ1-5, with 7 positions matching TRBD1. V shed 11 bases and J 2 bases; nucleotides not matched to a gene: 9. CDR3 length: 14 residues. Germline V gene sequence: CDR1 MNHNY, CDR2 SVGAGI (reference sequence).

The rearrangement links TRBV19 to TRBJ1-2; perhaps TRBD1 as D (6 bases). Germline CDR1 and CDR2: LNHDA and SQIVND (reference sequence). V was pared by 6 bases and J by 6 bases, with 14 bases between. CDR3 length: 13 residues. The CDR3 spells CASRPRGNDGYTF. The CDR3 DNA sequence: TGTGCCAGTAGACCAAGGGGGAACGATGGCTACACCTTC.

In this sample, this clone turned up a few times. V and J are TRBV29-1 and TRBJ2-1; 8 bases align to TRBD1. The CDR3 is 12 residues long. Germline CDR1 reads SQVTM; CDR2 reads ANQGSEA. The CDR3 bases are TGCAGAAAAGGGACAGGCAACAATGAGCAGTTCTTC. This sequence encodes CRKGTGNNEQFF.

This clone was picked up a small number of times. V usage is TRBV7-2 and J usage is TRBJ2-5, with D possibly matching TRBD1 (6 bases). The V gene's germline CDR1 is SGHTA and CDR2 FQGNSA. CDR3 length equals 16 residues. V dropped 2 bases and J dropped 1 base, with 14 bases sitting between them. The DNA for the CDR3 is TGTGCCAGCAGCTTATTCGTCGGCAGGGGCCAAGAGACCCAGTACTTC. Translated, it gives CASSLFVGRGQETQYF.

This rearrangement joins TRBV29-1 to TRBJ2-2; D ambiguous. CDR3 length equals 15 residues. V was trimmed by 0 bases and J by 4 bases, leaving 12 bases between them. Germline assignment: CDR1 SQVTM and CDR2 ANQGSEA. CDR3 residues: CSVEETVSGTGELFF. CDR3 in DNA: TGCAGCGTTGAAGAAACGGTTAGTGGCACCGGGGAGCTGTTTTTT.

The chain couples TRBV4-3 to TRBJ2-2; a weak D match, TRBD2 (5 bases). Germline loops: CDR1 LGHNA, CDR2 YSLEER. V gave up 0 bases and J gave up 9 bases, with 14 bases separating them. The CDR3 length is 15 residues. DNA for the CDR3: TGCGCCAGCAGCCAAGATATGGGCGGGTTTAGGGAGCTGTTTTTT. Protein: CASSQDMGGFRELFF.

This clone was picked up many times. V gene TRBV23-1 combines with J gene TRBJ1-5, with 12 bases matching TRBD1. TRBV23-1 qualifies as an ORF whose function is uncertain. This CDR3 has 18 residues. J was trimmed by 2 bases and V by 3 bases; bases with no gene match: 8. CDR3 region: CASSQVGQGARGNQPQHF. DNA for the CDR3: TGCGCCAGCAGTCAGGTGGGACAGGGGGCGAGGGGCAATCAGCCCCAGCATTTT.

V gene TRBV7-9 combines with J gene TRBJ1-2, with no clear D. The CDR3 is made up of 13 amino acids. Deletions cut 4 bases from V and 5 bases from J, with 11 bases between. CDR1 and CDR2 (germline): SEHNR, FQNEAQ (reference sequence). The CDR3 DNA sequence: TGTGCCAGCAGCTCGGAACAGTCTTATGGCTACACCTTC. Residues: CASSSEQSYGYTF. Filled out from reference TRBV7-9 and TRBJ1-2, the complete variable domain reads DTGVSQNPRHKITKRGQNVTFRCDPISEHNRLYWYRQTLGQGPEFLTYFQNEAQLEKSRLLSDRFSAERPKGSFSTLEIQRTEQGDSAMYLCASSSEQSYGYTFGSGTRLTVV.

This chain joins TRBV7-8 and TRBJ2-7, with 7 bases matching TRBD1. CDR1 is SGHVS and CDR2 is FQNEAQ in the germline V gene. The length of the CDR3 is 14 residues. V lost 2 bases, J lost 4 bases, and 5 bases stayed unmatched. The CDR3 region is CASSLFATGYEQYF. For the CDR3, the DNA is TGTGCCAGCAGCTTATTTGCGACAGGGTACGAGCAGTACTTC.

The DNA for the CDR3 is TGTGCCAGCACCCCTTCCCGGACAGGGGCGTCTTTCTCTGGAAACACCATATATTTT. It is translated as CASTPSRTGASFSGNTIYF. The chain recombines TRBV5-6 with TRBJ1-3; 9 nucleotides align to TRBD1. The CDR3 totals 19 residues. With V trimmed by 6 bases and J by 0 bases, 16 bases remained unmatched. The germline gives CDR1 SGHDT, CDR2 YYEEEE.

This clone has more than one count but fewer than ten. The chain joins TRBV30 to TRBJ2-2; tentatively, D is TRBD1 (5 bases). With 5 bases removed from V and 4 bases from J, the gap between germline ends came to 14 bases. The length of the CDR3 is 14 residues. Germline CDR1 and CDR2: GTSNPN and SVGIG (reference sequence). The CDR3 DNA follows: TGTGCCTGGGCTCCTGGACACAGCACCGGGGAGCTGTTTTTT. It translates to CAWAPGHSTGELFF.

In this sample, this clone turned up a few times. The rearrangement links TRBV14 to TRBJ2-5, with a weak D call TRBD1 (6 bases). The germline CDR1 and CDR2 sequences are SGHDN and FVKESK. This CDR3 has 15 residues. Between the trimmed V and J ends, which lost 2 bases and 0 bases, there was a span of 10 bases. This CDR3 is CASSQRQGYQETQYF. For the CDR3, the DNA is TGTGCCAGCAGCCAACGGCAGGGGTACCAAGAGACCCAGTACTTC.

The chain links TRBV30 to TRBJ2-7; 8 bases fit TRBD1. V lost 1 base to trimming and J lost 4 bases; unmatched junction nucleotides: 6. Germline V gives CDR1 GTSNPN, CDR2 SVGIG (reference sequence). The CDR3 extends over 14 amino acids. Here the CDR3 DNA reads TGTGCCTGGAGTGGGACAGGGTGGGGATACGAGCAGTACTTC. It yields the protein CAWSGTGWGYEQYF.

CDR3 region: CASSASTTTSYNEQFF. The CDR3, as DNA: TGTGCCAGCAGCGCCTCTACGACTACCTCCTACAATGAGCAGTTCTTC. The rearrangement links TRBV9 to TRBJ2-1; TRBD2 is a possible D gene (5 bases). The CDR3 has 16 residues. V lost 3 bases, J lost 0 bases, and 13 bases lay in between. CDR1 and CDR2 from the germline V gene are SGDLS and YYNGEE. Together with reference TRBV9 and TRBJ2-1, the CDR3 gives the full variable domain: DSGVTQTPKHLITATGQRVTLRCSPRSGDLSVYWYQQSLDQGLQFLIQYYNGEERAKGNILERFSAQQFPDLHSELNLSSLELGDSALYFCASSASTTTSYNEQFFGPGTRLTVL.

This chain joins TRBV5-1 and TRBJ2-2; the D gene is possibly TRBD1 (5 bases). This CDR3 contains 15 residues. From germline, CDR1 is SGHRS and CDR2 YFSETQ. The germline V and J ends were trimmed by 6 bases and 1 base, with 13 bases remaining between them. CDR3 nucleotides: TGCGCCAGCAATCAGGCAGGGATGAACACCGGGGAGCTGTTTTTT. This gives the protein CASNQAGMNTGELFF.